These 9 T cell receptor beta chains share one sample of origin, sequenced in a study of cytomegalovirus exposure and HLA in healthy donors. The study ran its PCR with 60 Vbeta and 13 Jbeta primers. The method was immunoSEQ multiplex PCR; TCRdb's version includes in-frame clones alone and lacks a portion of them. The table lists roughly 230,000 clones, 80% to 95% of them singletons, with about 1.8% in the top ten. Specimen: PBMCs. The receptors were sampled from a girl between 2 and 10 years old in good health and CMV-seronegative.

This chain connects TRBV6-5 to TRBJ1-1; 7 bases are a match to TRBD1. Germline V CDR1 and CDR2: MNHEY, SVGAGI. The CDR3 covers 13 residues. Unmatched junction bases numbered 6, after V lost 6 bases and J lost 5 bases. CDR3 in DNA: TGTGCCAGCAGCCAGACAGGGCAAACTGAAGCTTTCTTT. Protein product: CASSQTGQTEAFF.

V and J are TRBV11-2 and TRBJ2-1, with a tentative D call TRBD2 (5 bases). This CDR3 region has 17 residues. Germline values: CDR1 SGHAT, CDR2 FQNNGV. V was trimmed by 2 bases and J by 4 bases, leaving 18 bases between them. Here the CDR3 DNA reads TGTGCCAGCAGCTTATTCTCGAGCGGTTCTCCGTACAATGAGCAGTTCTTC. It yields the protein CASSLFSSGSPYNEQFF.

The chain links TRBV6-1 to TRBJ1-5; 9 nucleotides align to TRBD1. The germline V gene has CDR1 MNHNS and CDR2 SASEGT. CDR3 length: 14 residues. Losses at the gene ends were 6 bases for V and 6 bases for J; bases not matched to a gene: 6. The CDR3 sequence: CASRLTGGGQPQHF. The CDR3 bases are TGTGCCAGCAGGCTTACAGGGGGCGGTCAGCCCCAGCATTTT.

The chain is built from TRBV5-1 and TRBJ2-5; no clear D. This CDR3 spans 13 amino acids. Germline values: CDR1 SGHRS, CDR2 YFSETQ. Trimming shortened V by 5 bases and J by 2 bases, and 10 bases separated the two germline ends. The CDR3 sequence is CASRYAMQETQYF. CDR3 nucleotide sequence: TGCGCCAGCAGATATGCTATGCAAGAGACCCAGTACTTC.

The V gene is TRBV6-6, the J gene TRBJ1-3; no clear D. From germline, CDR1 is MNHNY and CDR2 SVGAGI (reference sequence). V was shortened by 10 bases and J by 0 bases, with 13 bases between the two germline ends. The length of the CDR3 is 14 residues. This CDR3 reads CATKTRDSGNTIYF. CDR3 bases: TGTGCCACGAAAACCCGAGACTCTGGAAACACCATATATTTT.

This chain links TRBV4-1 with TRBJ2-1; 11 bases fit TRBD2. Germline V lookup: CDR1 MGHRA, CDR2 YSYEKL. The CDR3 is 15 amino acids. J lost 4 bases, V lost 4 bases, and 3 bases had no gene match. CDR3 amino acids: CASSPTSGVYNEQFF. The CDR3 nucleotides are TGCGCCAGCAGCCCGACTAGCGGGGTATACAATGAGCAGTTCTTC.

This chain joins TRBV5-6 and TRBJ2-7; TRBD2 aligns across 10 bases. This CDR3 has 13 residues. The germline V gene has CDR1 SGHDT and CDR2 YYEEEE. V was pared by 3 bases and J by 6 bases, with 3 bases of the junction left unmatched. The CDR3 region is CASSSGLAIEQYF. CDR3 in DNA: TGTGCCAGCAGCTCGGGACTAGCGATCGAGCAGTACTTC. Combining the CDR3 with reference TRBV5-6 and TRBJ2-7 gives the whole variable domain DAGVTQSPTHLIKTRGQQVTLRCSPKSGHDTVSWYQQALGQGPQFIFQYYEEEERQRGNFPDRFSGHQFPNYSSELNVNALLLGDSALYLCASSSGLAIEQYFGPGTRLTVT.

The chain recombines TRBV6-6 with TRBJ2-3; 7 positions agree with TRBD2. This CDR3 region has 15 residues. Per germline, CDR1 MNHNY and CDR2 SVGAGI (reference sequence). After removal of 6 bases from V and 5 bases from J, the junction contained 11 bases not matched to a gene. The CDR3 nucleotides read TGTGCCAGCAGCTCGCCGCGGGAGATAGTAGATACGCAGTATTTT. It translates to CASSSPREIVDTQYF.

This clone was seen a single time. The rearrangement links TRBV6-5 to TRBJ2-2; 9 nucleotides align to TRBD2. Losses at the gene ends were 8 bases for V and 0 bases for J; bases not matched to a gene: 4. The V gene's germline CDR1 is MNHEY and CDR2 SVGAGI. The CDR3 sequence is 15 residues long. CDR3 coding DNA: TGTGCCAGCGGCGTAGCGGGAGCGAACACCGGGGAGCTGTTTTTT. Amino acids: CASGVAGANTGELFF.